This record looks at one T cell receptor (beta chain) sequence and its context. The antigen is not known. Data came from immunoSEQ multiplex PCR; TCRdb stores just in-frame clones and leaves some out. The sample includes 6,000 to 9,000 clones, 66% seen only once; the top ten take about two fifths. Unmatched junction bases numbered 5, after V lost 0 bases and J lost 9 bases. Germline lookup yields CDR1 SGHTS and CDR2 YDEGEE. The CDR3 is 13 residues long. The data stem from a study of CD8 T cell repertoires and HIV-1 epitope variants. Overall study: Separate wells received one of Twenty-five Gag or Nef variant peptides. IL-2, IL-7 and IL-15 were added on days 3 and 7 of approximately ten-day cultures.

Input material: cultured CD8+ T cells derived from PBMCs. The chain employs TRBV5-8 and TRBJ2-7; 8 nucleotides match TRBD2. The clonotype comes from a male donor with HIV. CDR3 region: CASSLGRGARQYF. CDR3 nucleotides: TGTGCCAGCAGCTTGGGGCGGGGGGCCAGGCAGTACTTC.